This TCR beta chain was recorded in a study of shared clonotypes between healthy human individuals. Deep-level assay runs were performed. Only in-frame clones appear in the TCRdb table, and some are missing; sequencing was by immunoSEQ multiplex PCR. Among around 2,000,000 clones, 93% were seen once, and the ten largest hold around 1.7%. V lost 0 bases to trimming and J lost 8 bases, with 20 bases between them. Germline values: CDR1 SGHRS, CDR2 YFSETQ. This CDR3 region has 17 residues. Selected positively for CCR7 and CD45RO-negative, naive CD8 cells excluded terminally differentiated effector memory CD45RA+ cells. The donors were adults (healthy and HIV-negative) with no recent acute infections or vaccinations.

The genes are TRBV5-1 and TRBJ1-4; the D gene is possibly TRBD1 (5 bases). Sequencing input: naive CD8+ T cells from PBMCs. The receptor comes from a man between 18 and 29 years old in good health. Some clones in this sample may be carry-over from other donors' samples. CDR3 DNA sequence: TGCGCCAGCAGCTTGGTTTTTTCCGGGACCTTGGAGGAAAAACTGTTTTTT. Its translation is CASSLVFSGTLEEKLFF. Complete variable domain (other parts from reference TRBV5-1 and TRBJ1-4): KAGVTQTPRYLIKTRGQQVTLSCSPISGHRSVSWYQQTPGQGLQFLFEYFSETQRNKGNFPGRFSGRQFSNSRSEMNVSTLELGDSALYLCASSLVFSGTLEEKLFFGSGTQLSVL.